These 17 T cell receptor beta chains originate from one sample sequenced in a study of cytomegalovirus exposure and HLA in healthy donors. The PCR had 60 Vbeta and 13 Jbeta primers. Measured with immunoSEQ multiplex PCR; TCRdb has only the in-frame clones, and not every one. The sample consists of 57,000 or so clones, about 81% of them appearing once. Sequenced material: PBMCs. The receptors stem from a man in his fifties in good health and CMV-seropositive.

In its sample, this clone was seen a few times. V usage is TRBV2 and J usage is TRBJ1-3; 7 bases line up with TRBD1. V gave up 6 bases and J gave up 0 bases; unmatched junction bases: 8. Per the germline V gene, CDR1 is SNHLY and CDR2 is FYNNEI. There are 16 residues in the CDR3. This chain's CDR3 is CASRSGQALSGNTIYF. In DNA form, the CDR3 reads TGTGCCAGCAGGTCCGGACAGGCGCTCTCTGGAAACACCATATATTTT.

CDR3 DNA: TGTGCCAGCAGCTTGGAGGGGCCAGCGGGAGGGGCAGGGCAGTACTTC. Translated: CASSLEGPAGGAGQYF. J is TRBJ2-7 and V is TRBV5-4; the match to TRBD2 covers 10 bases. This CDR3 comprises 16 residues. Germline trimming cut 0 bases from V and 9 bases from J; bases unmatched to any gene: 12. Germline CDR1 and CDR2: SGHNT and YYREEE (reference sequence).

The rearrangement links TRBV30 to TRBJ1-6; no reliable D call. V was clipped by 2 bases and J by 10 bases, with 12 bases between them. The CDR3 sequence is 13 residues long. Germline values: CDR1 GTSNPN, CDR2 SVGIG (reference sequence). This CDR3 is CAWSRARESPLHF. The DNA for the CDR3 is TGTGCCTGGAGTCGGGCCCGGGAATCACCCCTCCACTTT. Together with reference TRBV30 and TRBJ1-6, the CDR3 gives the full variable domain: SQTIHQWPATLVQPVGSPLSLECTVEGTSNPNLYWYRQAAGRGLQLLFYSVGIGQISSEVPQNLSASRPQDRQFILSSKKLLLSDSGFYLCAWSRARESPLHFGNGTRLTVT.

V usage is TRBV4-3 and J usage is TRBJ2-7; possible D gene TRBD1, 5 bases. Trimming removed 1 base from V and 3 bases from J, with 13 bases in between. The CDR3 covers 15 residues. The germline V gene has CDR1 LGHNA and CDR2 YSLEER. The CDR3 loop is CASSQGTGWDYEQYF. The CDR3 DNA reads TGCGCCAGCAGCCAAGGAACAGGTTGGGACTACGAGCAGTACTTC.

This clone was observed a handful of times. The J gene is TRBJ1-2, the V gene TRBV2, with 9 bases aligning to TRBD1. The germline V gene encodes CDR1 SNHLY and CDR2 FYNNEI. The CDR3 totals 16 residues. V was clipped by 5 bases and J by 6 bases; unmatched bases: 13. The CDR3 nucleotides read TGTGCCAGCAGTCCCCTGCTCCGGGACAGGGCCCATGGCTACACCTTC. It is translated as CASSPLLRDRAHGYTF.

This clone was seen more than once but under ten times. The CDR3 sequence is CASSLDHLGLGQEKADTQYF. The CDR3 region has the DNA TGTGCCAGTAGCCTAGACCACTTGGGTTTAGGACAGGAAAAGGCAGATACGCAGTATTTT. V gene TRBV19 combines with J gene TRBJ2-3, with 7 bases fitting TRBD1. J was trimmed by 4 bases and V by 6 bases; bases with no gene match: 25. The CDR3 contains 20 residues. Germline lookup yields CDR1 LNHDA and CDR2 SQIVND (reference sequence).

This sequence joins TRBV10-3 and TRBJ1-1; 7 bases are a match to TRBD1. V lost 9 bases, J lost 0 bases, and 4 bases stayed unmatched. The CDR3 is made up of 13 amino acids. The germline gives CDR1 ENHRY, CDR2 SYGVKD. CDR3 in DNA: TGTGCCATAAGGGACAGCGTGAACACTGAAGCTTTCTTT. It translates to CAIRDSVNTEAFF.

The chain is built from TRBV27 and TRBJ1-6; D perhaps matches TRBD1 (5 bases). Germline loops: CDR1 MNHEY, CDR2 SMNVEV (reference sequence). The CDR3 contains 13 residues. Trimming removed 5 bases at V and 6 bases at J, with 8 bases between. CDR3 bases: TGTGCCAGCAGTCTCAGGGTTAATTCACCCCTCCACTTT. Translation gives CASSLRVNSPLHF.

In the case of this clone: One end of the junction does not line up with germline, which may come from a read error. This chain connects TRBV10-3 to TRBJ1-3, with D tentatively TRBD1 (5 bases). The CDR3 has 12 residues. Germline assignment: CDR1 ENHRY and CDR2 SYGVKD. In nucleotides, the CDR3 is TGCGGCCTGGGGGGTACGGGAAACACCATATATTTT. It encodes CGLGGTGNTIYF.

CDR3 sequence: CASSEARAPGSYEQYF. CDR3 in DNA: TGTGCCAGCAGTGAAGCGCGGGCCCCGGGCTCCTACGAGCAGTACTTC. This chain joins TRBV6-1 and TRBJ2-7, with D possibly matching TRBD2 (5 bases). Germline V gives CDR1 MNHNS, CDR2 SASEGT. CDR3 size: 16 residues. V was cut by 0 bases and J by 0 bases, with 12 bases left in between.

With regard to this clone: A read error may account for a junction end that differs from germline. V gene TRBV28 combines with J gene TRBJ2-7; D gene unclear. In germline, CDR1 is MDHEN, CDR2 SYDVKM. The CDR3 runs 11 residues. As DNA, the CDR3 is TGTGCCAGCAGTCAAGGAACCTCGCGGAGCTTC. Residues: CASSQGTSRSF.

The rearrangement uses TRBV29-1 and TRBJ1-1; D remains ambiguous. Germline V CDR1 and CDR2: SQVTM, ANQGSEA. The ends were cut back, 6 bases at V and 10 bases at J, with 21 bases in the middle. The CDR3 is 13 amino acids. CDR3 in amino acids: CSVHRGSDGGAFF. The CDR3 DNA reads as TGCAGCGTCCACCGGGGTTCAGACGGAGGAGCTTTCTTT.

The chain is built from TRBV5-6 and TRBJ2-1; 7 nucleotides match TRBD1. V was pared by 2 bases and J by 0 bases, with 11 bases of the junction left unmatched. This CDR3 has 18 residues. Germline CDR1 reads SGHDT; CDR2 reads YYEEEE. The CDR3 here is CASSFEGPGGSSYNEQFF. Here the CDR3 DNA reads TGTGCCAGCAGCTTTGAAGGGCCAGGGGGTAGCTCCTACAATGAGCAGTTCTTC.

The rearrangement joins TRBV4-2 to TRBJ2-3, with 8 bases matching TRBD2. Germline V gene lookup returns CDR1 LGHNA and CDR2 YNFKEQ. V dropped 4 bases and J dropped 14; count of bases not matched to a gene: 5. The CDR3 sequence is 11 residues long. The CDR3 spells CASSPGLVRYF. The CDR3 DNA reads TGTGCCAGCAGCCCGGGACTAGTAAGGTATTTT.

In DNA form, the CDR3 reads TGTGCCAGCAGTCAGGGACACTACGAGCAGTACTTC. The encoded protein is CASSQGHYEQYF. The chain uses TRBV6-5 and TRBJ2-5; possibly TRBD1 for D (6 bases). The DNA matches TRBJ2-7 better at its end, which makes the J call doubtful. Germline V CDR1 and CDR2: MNHEY, SVGAGI. The CDR3 is made up of 12 amino acids.

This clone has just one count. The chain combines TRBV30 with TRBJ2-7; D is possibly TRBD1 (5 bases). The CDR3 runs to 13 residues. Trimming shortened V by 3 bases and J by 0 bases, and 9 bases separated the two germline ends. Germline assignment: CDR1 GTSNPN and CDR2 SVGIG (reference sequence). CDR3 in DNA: TGTGCCTGGAGCGATGGACACTCCTACGAGCAGTACTTC. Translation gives CAWSDGHSYEQYF.

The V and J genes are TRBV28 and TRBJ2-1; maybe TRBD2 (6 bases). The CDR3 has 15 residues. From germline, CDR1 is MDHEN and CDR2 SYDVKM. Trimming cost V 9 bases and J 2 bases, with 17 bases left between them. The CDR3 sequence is CARGFIGEAYNEQFF. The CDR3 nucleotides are TGTGCCAGGGGATTTATCGGGGAGGCCTACAATGAGCAGTTCTTC.